This record concerns one T cell receptor beta chain sequence. Antigen: not known. Construction of the TCR beta libraries employed iRepertoire HTBI primers in conjunction with Arm-PCR of CDR3 regions. Using its own MiXCR run on the multiplex PCR reads, TCRdb lists one record per CDR3 protein. This table has under 500,000 distinct CDR3 sequences, less than 25% appearing once. The sample comes from a study of regulatory T cells in long-lasting Graves disease. Study-wide findings and caveats: Examination was confined to peripheral blood, excluding thyroid tissue. Less diverse TCR repertoires were seen in persistent Graves' patients than in newly diagnosed ones.

The germline V gene has CDR1 SGHVS and CDR2 FNYEAQ. Trimming removed 1 base at V and 3 bases at J, with 10 bases between. The CDR3 totals 14 residues. Time point reported: persistent/refractory GD, antithyroid drugs over 5 years with positive TRAb. The TCR library used RNA extracted from PBMCs. The receptor was derived from a female donor with Graves disease. The sequences come from peripheral blood mononuclear cells (PBMCs), collected when the disease was refractory, from a patient treated with antithyroid drugs. The V call is TRBV7-6, the J call TRBJ2-7; D is unclear. CDR3 bases: TGTGCCAGCAGCTTAGTTTCTGGGATCTACGAGCAGTACTTC. Protein product: CASSLVSGIYEQYF. Looking up the rest from reference TRBV7-6 and TRBJ2-7 gives the full variable domain: GAGVSQSPRYKVTKRGQDVALRCDPISGHVSLYWYRQALGQGPEFLTYFNYEAQQDKSGLPNDRFSAERPEGSISTLTIQRTEQRDSAMYRCASSLVSGIYEQYFGPGTRLTVT.